Included here is one TCR beta chain sequence, with context. The sample comes from a study of CD8 T cells in Susac syndrome. Study details: Intravenous immunoglobulin alone or corticosteroids were being given to patients with Susac syndrome at blood draw, unless they were therapy-naive.

Reverse transcription of roughly 0.5 to 1 ug RNA was carried out with random hexamers. Amplification of TCR beta CDR3 was carried out by immunoSEQ multiplex PCR, which covered 54 Vbeta and 13 Jbeta segments. One entry per CDR3 protein results from TCRdb running MiXCR on the immunoSEQ multiplex PCR reads. The table shows about 240,000 distinct CDR3 sequences, with less than 96% occurring only once. Germline CDR1 is SQVTM and CDR2 is ANQGSEA. V was pared by 4 bases and J by 8 bases, with 17 bases between. The CDR3 runs to 14 residues. This TCR derives from a human donor with Susac syndrome. The sequenced material came from CD4+ T cells from PBMCs. The gene calls are TRBV29-1 and TRBJ2-2; D gene ambiguous. The CDR3, as DNA: TGCAGCGTTGCCCTCAATTCCTTGTGGGGGGAGCTGTTTTTT. Its translation: CSVALNSLWGELFF.